This section outlines one T cell receptor beta chain sequence together with its context. What it binds is not known. This sample was taken from a study of T cell responses to AZD1222 COVID-19 vaccine. General study results and limits: Recipients of AZD1222 seropositive at baseline numbered only 6 or 7. Nearly half of the spike-specific TCRs reportedly recognize variant regions that carry no mutations. Most donors were white British and more were female, and clonal diversity was possibly underestimated.

TCRdb keeps only in-frame clones here, not all; method: immunoSEQ multiplex PCR. The table shows approximately 260,000 clones, with 85% to 95% occurring only once. CDR3 size: 13 residues. V lost 6 bases, J lost 2 bases, and 1 base stayed unmatched. CDR1 is SGDLS and CDR2 is YYNGEE in the germline V gene. The specimen comprised peripheral blood, sampled on day 0 of AZD1222 vaccination. The receptor was isolated from an adult in good health. This sequence joins TRBV9 and TRBJ1-2, with 10 bases matching TRBD1. CDR3 region: CASTGQGNYGYTF. CDR3 nucleotide sequence: TGTGCCAGCACGGGACAGGGGAACTATGGCTACACCTTC.